The clone carrying this TCR beta chain showed up many times. Its antigen remains unknown. This specimen comes from a study of T cells in Graves' hyperthyroidism and ophthalmopathy. About the study: Peripheral blood was taken when the disease was first diagnosed, before any treatment began. Overall study results and limits: The model made its ophthalmopathy prediction, and onset followed a median approximately six months later.

The CDR3 sequence is 15 residues long. CDR1 and CDR2 from the germline V gene are LNHDA and SQIVND (reference sequence). The J segment lost 7 bases and the V segment lost 7 bases, leaving 11 bases of the junction unmatched. The CDR3 regions of TCR beta were amplified from RNA transcripts. The study used the HTBI primer set for a first-round RT-PCR of the TCR CDR3. A single record per CDR3 protein comes from TCRdb applying MiXCR to the multiplex PCR reads. Among some 360,000 distinct CDR3 sequences listed, 15% to 20% were seen once. The receptor was isolated from a woman in her 40s with Graves' ophthalmopathy. The sequenced sample consisted of blood. This chain uses TRBV19 with TRBJ1-5; 9 bases are shared with TRBD1. The CDR3 DNA is TGTGCCAGTATACCTACAGGGGGCCCACGGCAGCCCCAGCATTTT. As protein: CASIPTGGPRQPQHF.